This T cell receptor (beta chain) was identified during a study of T cell responses to AZD1222 COVID-19 vaccine. Study conclusions and caveats: Donors were largely white British and mainly female; clonal diversity was possibly underestimated. At 160-218 and 743-854, vaccine-associated CD4 TCRs were dominant, and they spanned spike. Just a handful of AZD1222 recipients tested seropositive at baseline.

A word on this clone: Its target is unknown.

Sequencing used immunoSEQ multiplex PCR; TCRdb keeps in-frame clones, though not all of them. The table records some 170,000 clones, 90% to 95% of them present only once. The specimen was peripheral blood, collected 28 days after the second dose of the MenACWY control vaccine. This receptor was taken from an adult who received the MenACWY meningococcal vaccine as a control.

CDR3 bases: TGTGCCAGCAGCTCCCGGGCCCTCTCCTACGAGCAGTACTTC. It codes for CASSSRALSYEQYF. The chain couples TRBV11-2 to TRBJ2-7; unclear D gene. Germline V gene data show CDR1 as SGHAT and CDR2 as FQNNGV. This CDR3 has 14 amino acids. V was pared by 4 bases and J by 0 bases, with 10 bases between.